This paragraph covers one T cell receptor (beta chain) sequence. Antigen specificity is unknown. Genomic DNA constituted the template upon which TCR beta VDJ and CDR3 profiling was performed. TCRdb re-called the reads with MiXCR, one entry per CDR3 protein. The sample carries about 130,000 distinct CDR3 sequences, around 48% recorded once. The CDR3 contains 13 residues. V lost 6 bases and J lost 4, with 15 bases in between. Germline assignment: CDR1 SQVTM and CDR2 ANQGSEA. The record originates from a study of CD8+CD57+ T cells in acquired aplastic anemia. Overall study context: The DNA of sorted CD4+ and CD8+ cells averaged roughly 3.2 ug. Average CD4+ read depth in healthy donors was approximately 11 million reads. General study points: Shared by patients and controls, 25 to 30 CD8+ CDR3s were abundant in patients. CD8+ Simpson's diversity showed no significant patient-control difference.

Material: sorted CD4+, CD8+, or CD8+CD57+ T cells (not recorded which) from PBMCs. The sequence was collected from a human donor in good health, serving as a control. The chain has TRBV29-1 and TRBJ1-2; possible D gene TRBD1, 6 bases. CDR3 protein: CSVGGGGGYGYTF. The CDR3 DNA follows: TGCAGCGTGGGGGGCGGTGGCGGCTATGGCTACACCTTC.